Listed below are T cell receptor beta chains from one sample, sequenced in a study of blood T cell repertoires in COVID-19. This table comes from immunoSEQ multiplex PCR, and its TCRdb copy is limited to in-frame clones, with some not included. This table holds fewer than 150,000 clones, over 75% found once. The sample comprised peripheral blood. The origin of the receptors is a man over 45 with acute or convalescent COVID-19. CDR3s include the opening cysteine and the closing phenylalanine or tryptophan. A D gene is named only where the DNA matches it firmly. Size is omitted from some rows. Given values are once, few, many or a class for expanded clones.

clone_size: -; j_call: TRBJ2-1; v_call: TRBV27; d_call: -; cdr3_aa: CASSPDRRNEQFF; cdr3_nt: TGTGCCAGCAGTCCCGACAGGCGAAATGAGCAGTTCTTC
clone_size: once; j_call: TRBJ2-5; v_call: TRBV3-1/TRBV3-2; d_call: TRBD2; cdr3_aa: CASKLSGGETQYF; cdr3_nt: TGTGCCAGCAAGCTTAGCGGGGGAGAGACCCAGTACTTC
clone_size: -; j_call: TRBJ1-5; v_call: TRBV24-1; d_call: -; cdr3_aa: CATSDPISNQPQHF; cdr3_nt: TGTGCCACCAGTGATCCCATTAGCAATCAGCCCCAGCATTTT
clone_size: -; j_call: TRBJ1-4; v_call: TRBV27; d_call: -; cdr3_aa: CASSLSTVFTGREKLFF; cdr3_nt: TGTGCCAGCAGTTTATCCACAGTGTTCACGGGGAGAGAAAAACTGTTTTTT
clone_size: -; j_call: TRBJ1-1; v_call: TRBV7-8; d_call: -; cdr3_aa: CASSSPLPGHLTEAFF; cdr3_nt: TGTGCCAGCAGCTCCCCTCTCCCGGGACACCTCACTGAAGCTTTCTTT
clone_size: -; j_call: TRBJ1-2; v_call: TRBV5-6; d_call: -; cdr3_aa: CASSLAGLAGTF; cdr3_nt: TGTGCCAGCAGCTTGGCTGGGTTGGCGGGCACCTTC
clone_size: -; j_call: TRBJ2-3; v_call: TRBV12-5; d_call: -; cdr3_aa: CASGFADTQYF; cdr3_nt: TGTGCTAGTGGTTTCGCAGATACGCAGTATTTT
clone_size: -; j_call: TRBJ2-3; v_call: TRBV4-1; d_call: -; cdr3_aa: CASSQVAGDTQYF; cdr3_nt: TGCGCCAGCAGCCAAGTTGCCGGGGATACGCAGTATTTT
clone_size: few; j_call: TRBJ1-6; v_call: TRBV5-4; d_call: TRBD1; cdr3_aa: CASSFHPTGGNSPLHF; cdr3_nt: TGTGCCAGCAGCTTCCATCCGACAGGGGGTAATTCACCCCTCCACTTT
clone_size: -; j_call: TRBJ2-1; v_call: TRBV19; d_call: TRBD1; cdr3_aa: CASSIFRDRRENEQFF; cdr3_nt: TGTGCCAGTAGTATATTCCGGGACAGAAGAGAGAATGAGCAGTTCTTC
clone_size: -; j_call: TRBJ1-6; v_call: TRBV11-2; d_call: -; cdr3_aa: CASSLPQSPLHF; cdr3_nt: TGTGCCAGCAGCTTACCCCAATCACCCCTCCACTTT
clone_size: -; j_call: TRBJ1-6; v_call: TRBV25-1; d_call: -; cdr3_aa: CASSSPGSNSPLHF; cdr3_nt: TGTGCCAGCAGTTCCCCAGGGTCAAATTCACCCCTCCACTTT
clone_size: -; j_call: TRBJ1-1; v_call: TRBV16; d_call: -; cdr3_aa: CASSLETGNTEAFF; cdr3_nt: TGTGCCAGCAGCCTCGAGACAGGGAACACTGAAGCTTTCTTT
clone_size: -; j_call: TRBJ1-3; v_call: TRBV19; d_call: -; cdr3_aa: CASSGGRGSGNTIYF; cdr3_nt: TGTGCCAGTAGTGGAGGCAGGGGATCCGGAAACACCATATATTTT
clone_size: -; j_call: TRBJ2-3; v_call: TRBV18; d_call: TRBD1; cdr3_aa: CASSRTGTLAPRGADTQYF; cdr3_nt: TGTGCCAGCTCACGGACAGGGACCCTTGCCCCTAGAGGAGCAGATACGCAGTATTTT
clone_size: -; j_call: TRBJ1-2; v_call: TRBV27; d_call: TRBD1; cdr3_aa: CASSPLNRGLSGYTF; cdr3_nt: TGTGCCAGCAGTCCACTTAACAGGGGGCTGAGTGGCTACACCTTC
clone_size: -; j_call: TRBJ1-3; v_call: TRBV4-1; d_call: TRBD1; cdr3_aa: CASSQELGGLTGNTIYF; cdr3_nt: TGCGCCAGCAGCCAAGAATTAGGGGGCCTTACTGGAAACACCATATATTTT
clone_size: -; j_call: TRBJ1-5; v_call: TRBV29-1; d_call: -; cdr3_aa: CSVVQGGGQPQHF; cdr3_nt: TGCAGCGTTGTGCAAGGGGGTGGTCAGCCCCAGCATTTT
clone_size: -; j_call: TRBJ1-3; v_call: TRBV30; d_call: -; cdr3_aa: CAWSKGVGNTIYF; cdr3_nt: TGTGCCTGGAGTAAGGGGGTCGGAAACACCATATATTTT
clone_size: -; j_call: TRBJ2-5; v_call: TRBV5-4; d_call: TRBD2; cdr3_aa: CASSLRRLAGRQETQYF; cdr3_nt: TGTGCCAGCAGCTTGCGCCGACTAGCGGGACGACAAGAGACCCAGTACTTC
clone_size: -; j_call: TRBJ1-2; v_call: TRBV27; d_call: -; cdr3_aa: CASSLYEAGGYTF; cdr3_nt: TGTGCCAGCAGTTTATACGAGGCGGGTGGCTACACCTTC
clone_size: -; j_call: TRBJ1-4; v_call: TRBV6-5; d_call: TRBD1; cdr3_aa: CAVRDSDVEKLFF; cdr3_nt: TGTGCCGTCCGGGACAGCGATGTTGAAAAACTGTTTTTT